A selection of T cell receptor beta chains follows, all from one sample in a study of shared clonotypes between healthy human individuals. The protocol was immunoSEQ multiplex PCR, while the TCRdb copy is restricted to in-frame clones and leaves out a portion. This table holds roughly 520,000 clones, roughly 95% found once. The specimen sequenced was naive CD4+ T cells sorted from blood. The receptors derive from a woman aged 30 to 39 in good health. The CDR3 runs from the conserved cysteine through the conserved F or W. The D gene is left open where the match is weak. Rows give clone size only sometimes, using once, few, many, or a class for an expanded clone.

>TRBV9|.|TRBD1|TRBJ1-1
TGTGCCAGCAGCGTTGGGACAGGGGCTTTTGGGAACACTGAAGCTTTCTTT
CASSVGTGAFGNTEAFF
>TRBV28|.|TRBD1|TRBJ2-5
TGTGCCAGCAGCCCCGGGACAGGGACAGGTTTGAAGACCCAGTACTTC
CASSPGTGTGLKTQYF
>TRBV29-1|.|TRBD2|TRBJ2-7
TGCAGCGTTGAAGATCGAGCTAGCGGGAGGGCGAACTTC
CSVEDRASGRANF
>TRBV2|.|.|TRBJ2-3
TGTGCCAGCAGAGCCGGGACAGATACGCAGTATTTT
CASRAGTDTQYF
>TRBV29-1|.|.|TRBJ2-7
TGCAGCGTCGGTTGGGACGGATCCTACGAGCAGTACTTC
CSVGWDGSYEQYF
>TRBV27|once|TRBD2|TRBJ2-5
TGTGCCAGCAGTTTTCTAGCGGGAGGGCCGGGGCGGGAGACCCAGTACTTC
CASSFLAGGPGRETQYF
>TRBV18|.|TRBD1|TRBJ1-5
TGTGCCAGCTCACCTCGGACAGGTGATCAGCCCCAGCATTTT
CASSPRTGDQPQHF
>TRBV5-1|once|.|TRBJ2-3
TGCGCCAGCAGCTTGGACGGCACAGATACGCAGTATTTT
CASSLDGTDTQYF
>TRBV4-2|.|.|TRBJ1-3
TGTGCCAGCAGCCAAGAAGGGTTTAAGGACTTTGGTGGAAACACCATATATTTT
CASSQEGFKDFGGNTIYF
>TRBV7-2|.|TRBD1|TRBJ2-1
TGTGCCAGCAGCCGAGAACGGGGACAGTACAATGAGCAGTTCTTC
CASSRERGQYNEQFF
>TRBV6-1|once|.|TRBJ2-2
TGTGCCAGCACGCGGGCATCGGACACCGGGGAGCTGTTTTTT
CASTRASDTGELFF
>TRBV15|.|TRBD1|TRBJ1-4
TGTGCCACCAGCAGAGATGGGACAGGGTCTAATGAAAAACTGTTTTTT
CATSRDGTGSNEKLFF
>TRBV18|.|TRBD1|TRBJ1-1
TGTGCCAGCCTCCCTCCATCGACAGGGGATGGAGAAGCTTTCTTT
CASLPPSTGDGEAFF
>TRBV5-1|.|.|TRBJ2-5
TGCGCCAGCAGCTATTATACAGGTAGAAGAGAGACCCAGTACTTC
CASSYYTGRRETQYF
>TRBV5-1|.|.|TRBJ2-7
TGCGCCAGCAGCTTGCAGGGGCTTCGGGAGCAGTACTTC
CASSLQGLREQYF
>TRBV2|once|.|TRBJ2-5
TGTGCCAGCCGGACGACCCCTCAAGAGACCCAGTACTTC
CASRTTPQETQYF
>TRBV5-1|.|.|TRBJ2-7
TGCGCCAGCAGCTTGGAACAGGGTAGGGACGAGCAGTACTTC
CASSLEQGRDEQYF
>TRBV28|.|TRBD1|TRBJ2-7
TGTGCCAGCAGTGGAGACAGGGGGCGATTTGTCGAGCAGTACTTC
CASSGDRGRFVEQYF
>TRBV4-1|.|.|TRBJ2-1
TGCGCCAGCCGCCGTGGGGACTCCCGCAATGAGCAGTTCTTC
CASRRGDSRNEQFF
>TRBV6-6|.|TRBD1|TRBJ2-7
TGTGCCAGCAGTGCCCCGGGACAGGGTGCCGAGCAGTACTTC
CASSAPGQGAEQYF
>TRBV11-1|.|TRBD2|TRBJ2-1
TGTGCCAGCAGCTTAGGGGGTAGCGGGAGTCCAAATGAGCAGTTCTTC
CASSLGGSGSPNEQFF
>TRBV19|.|TRBD1|TRBJ1-2
TGTGCCACAACCCGGGACAGGGGGCGAGACTATGGCTACACCTTC
CATTRDRGRDYGYTF